Listed below are T cell receptor beta chains from one sample, sequenced in a study of vaccination and CD4 T cells after COVID-19. TCRdb re-called the PCR reads with MiXCR, one entry per CDR3 protein. The data contain about 20,000 distinct CDR3 sequences, 35% to 45% of them singletons. These receptors are not linked to any known antigen. The sample consisted of CD4+ T cells from blood, cultured in vitro, taken before SARS-CoV-2 vaccination. The receptor set was obtained from a human donor who received a COVID-19 vaccine. The conserved cysteine and the conserved F or W are not part of the CDR3 here.

CDR3,V,J
SANGGGFQETQY,TRBV20-1,TRBJ2-5
ATSRPSGRSFYEQY,TRBV15,TRBJ2-7
ASSPGQGVGLPEAF,TRBV2,TRBJ1-1
AVRAGGTYNSPLH,TRBV30,TRBJ1-6
ASSEEETYGYT,TRBV10-1,TRBJ1-2
ASSLDRTQY,TRBV6-2/TRBV6-3,TRBJ2-5
ANRGGIGSADTQY,TRBV6-1,TRBJ2-3
ATSDLTSGGPLTGELF,TRBV24-1,TRBJ2-2
ASSLSSSGTYEQY,TRBV11-3,TRBJ2-7
ASRLEGNTGELF,TRBV6-4,TRBJ2-2
ASSSYLAGEGETQY,TRBV12-3/TRBV12-4,TRBJ2-5
ASSHFRGTQY,TRBV27,TRBJ2-5
ASSVGPSPGGETQY,TRBV9,TRBJ2-5
ASSIRTSGNEQF,TRBV19,TRBJ2-1
ASSSRGNQPQH,TRBV19,TRBJ1-5
ASSSPGQGASEQY,TRBV18,TRBJ2-7
ASRPRGGGDTQY,TRBV6-1,TRBJ2-3
ASSYSWFAGVPTDTQY,TRBV6-5,TRBJ2-3
ATSDPTGDKNIQY,TRBV24-1,TRBJ2-4
SARTGGPGHEQF,TRBV20-1,TRBJ2-1
ASSSTGARSYNEQF,TRBV7-9,TRBJ2-1
ASSEEFRRVYT,TRBV2,TRBJ1-2
ASSLEAGGGDTQY,TRBV5-4,TRBJ2-3
ASSQSTISPLWSGQETQY,TRBV23-1,TRBJ2-5
ASSGTGIDSYNSPLH,TRBV25-1,TRBJ1-6
AISESNGLGEWNTEAF,TRBV10-3,TRBJ1-1
SGGEPTTDTQY,TRBV20-1,TRBJ2-3
SATRSVSYNEQF,TRBV20-1,TRBJ2-1
ASKDRGTGELF,TRBV5-1,TRBJ2-2
ASSPGLSGEPQH,TRBV5-4,TRBJ1-5
ASSYSVPGQGRSSYNSPLH,TRBV6-5,TRBJ1-6
SARPGLADTDTQY,TRBV20-1,TRBJ2-3
ASRDRDFNSPLH,TRBV5-6,TRBJ1-6
ASSRGLQGANGYT,TRBV6-1,TRBJ1-2
ASSTLDRTYEQY,TRBV6-1,TRBJ2-7
ASSTPTGELF,TRBV6-2/TRBV6-3,TRBJ2-2
ATSTGATDTQY,TRBV15,TRBJ2-3
SARVGNTEAF,TRBV20-1,TRBJ1-1
ASSPRTGAEAF,TRBV11-3,TRBJ1-1
ASSENPLGTDTQY,TRBV6-1,TRBJ2-3
ASSLYGAKTQY,TRBV7-9,TRBJ2-5
SARDGVGTSYEQY,TRBV20-1,TRBJ2-7
SARWTGGIIGPQH,TRBV20-1,TRBJ1-5
ASSITGGTDTQY,TRBV19,TRBJ2-3
ATSGVGRAQPQH,TRBV24-1,TRBJ1-5
ASSRGPGQQREKLF,TRBV7-9,TRBJ1-4
ASSRLAGGINEQF,TRBV7-9,TRBJ2-1
ASSPWSAGELF,TRBV5-1,TRBJ2-2
SAHTDRANQPQH,TRBV20-1,TRBJ1-5
SARAETDLKNIQH,TRBV20-1,TRBJ2-4
ASSSSRVSAGAGELF,TRBV19,TRBJ2-2
ASRFYNEQF,TRBV28,TRBJ2-1
ASSRIDSFGTQY,TRBV11-2,TRBJ2-5
SARVGGSANYGYT,TRBV20-1,TRBJ1-2
ASSEMLGHRYEQY,TRBV2,TRBJ2-7
SAVLLAGVSSYEQY,TRBV20-1,TRBJ2-7